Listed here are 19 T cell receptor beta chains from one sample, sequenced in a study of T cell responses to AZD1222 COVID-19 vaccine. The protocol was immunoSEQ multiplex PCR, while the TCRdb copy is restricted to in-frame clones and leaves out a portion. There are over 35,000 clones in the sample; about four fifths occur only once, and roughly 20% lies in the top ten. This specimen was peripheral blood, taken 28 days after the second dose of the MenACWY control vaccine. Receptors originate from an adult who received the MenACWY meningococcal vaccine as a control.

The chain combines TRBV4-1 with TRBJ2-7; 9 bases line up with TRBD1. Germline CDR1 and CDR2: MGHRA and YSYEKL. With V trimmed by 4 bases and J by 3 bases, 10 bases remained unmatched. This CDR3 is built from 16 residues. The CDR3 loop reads CASSPGNRDRVYEQYF. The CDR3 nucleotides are TGCGCCAGCAGCCCAGGTAACCGGGACAGGGTCTACGAGCAGTACTTC.

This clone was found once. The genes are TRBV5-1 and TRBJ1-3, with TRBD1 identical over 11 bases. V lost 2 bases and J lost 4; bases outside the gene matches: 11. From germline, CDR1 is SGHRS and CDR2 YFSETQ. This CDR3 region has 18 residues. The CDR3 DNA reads TGCGCCAGCAGCTTTGCGGACAGGGGGCGCGCAGGAGGAAACACCATATATTTT. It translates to CASSFADRGRAGGNTIYF.

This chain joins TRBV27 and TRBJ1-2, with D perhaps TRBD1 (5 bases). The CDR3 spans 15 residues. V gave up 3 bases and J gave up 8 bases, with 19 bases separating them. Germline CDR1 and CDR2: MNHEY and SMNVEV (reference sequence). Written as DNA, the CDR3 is TGTGCCAGCAGTTTGGGGGTTGGCGGGGGACGCGGCTACACCTTC. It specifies CASSLGVGGGRGYTF.

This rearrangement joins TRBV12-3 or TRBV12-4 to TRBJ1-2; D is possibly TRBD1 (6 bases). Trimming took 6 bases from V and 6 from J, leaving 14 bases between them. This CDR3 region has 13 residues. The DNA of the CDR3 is TGTGCCAGCAGGCTACAGGGAATCCATGGCTACACCTTC. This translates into CASRLQGIHGYTF.

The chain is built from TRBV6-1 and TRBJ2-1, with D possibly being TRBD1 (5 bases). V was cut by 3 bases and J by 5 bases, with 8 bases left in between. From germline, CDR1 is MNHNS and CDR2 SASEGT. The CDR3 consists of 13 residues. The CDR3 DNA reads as TGTGCCAGCAGTGAGGGGCGGAACAATGAGCAGTTCTTC. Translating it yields CASSEGRNNEQFF.

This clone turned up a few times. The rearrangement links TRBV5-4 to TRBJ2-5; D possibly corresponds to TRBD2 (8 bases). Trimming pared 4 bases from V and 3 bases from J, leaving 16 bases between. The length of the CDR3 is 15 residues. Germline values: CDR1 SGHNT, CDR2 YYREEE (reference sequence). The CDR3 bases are TGTGCCAGCAGCCCATCGGGAGGGGGCGAAGAGACCCAGTACTTC. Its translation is CASSPSGGGEETQYF.

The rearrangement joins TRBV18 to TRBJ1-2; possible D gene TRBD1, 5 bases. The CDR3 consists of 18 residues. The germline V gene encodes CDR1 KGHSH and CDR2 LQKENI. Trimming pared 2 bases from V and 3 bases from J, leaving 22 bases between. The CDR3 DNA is TGTGCCAGCTCACCAAATTCCGGGGCGTCTGGCCGACACTATGGCTACACCTTC. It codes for CASSPNSGASGRHYGYTF. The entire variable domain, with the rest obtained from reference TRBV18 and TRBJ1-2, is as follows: NAGVMQNPRHLVRRRGQEARLRCSPMKGHSHVYWYRQLPEEGLKFMVYLQKENIIDESGMPKERFSAEFPKEGPSILRIQQVVRGDSAAYFCASSPNSGASGRHYGYTFGSGTRLTVV.

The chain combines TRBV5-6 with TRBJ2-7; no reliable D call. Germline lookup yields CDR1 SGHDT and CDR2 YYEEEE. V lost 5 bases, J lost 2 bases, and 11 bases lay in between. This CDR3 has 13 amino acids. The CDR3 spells CASSPSRAYEQYF. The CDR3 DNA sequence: TGTGCCAGCAGTCCGTCAAGAGCCTACGAGCAGTACTTC.

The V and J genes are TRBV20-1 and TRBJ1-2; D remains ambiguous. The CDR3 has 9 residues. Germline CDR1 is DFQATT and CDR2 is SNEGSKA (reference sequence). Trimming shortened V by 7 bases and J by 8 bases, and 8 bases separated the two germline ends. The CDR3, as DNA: TGCAGTGTAGAGGACGGCTACACCTTC. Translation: CSVEDGYTF.

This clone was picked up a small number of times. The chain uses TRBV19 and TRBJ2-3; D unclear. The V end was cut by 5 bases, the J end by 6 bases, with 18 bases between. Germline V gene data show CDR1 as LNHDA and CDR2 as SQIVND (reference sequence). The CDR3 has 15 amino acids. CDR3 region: CASSPWYAVVDTQYF. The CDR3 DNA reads TGTGCCAGTAGTCCTTGGTATGCGGTCGTGGATACGCAGTATTTT.

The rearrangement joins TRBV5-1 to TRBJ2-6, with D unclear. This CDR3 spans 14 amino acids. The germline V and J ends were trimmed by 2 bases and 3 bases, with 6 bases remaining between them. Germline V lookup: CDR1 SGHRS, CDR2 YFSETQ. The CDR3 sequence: CASSFGSGANVLTF. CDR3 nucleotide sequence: TGCGCCAGCAGCTTCGGCAGTGGGGCCAACGTCCTGACTTTC.

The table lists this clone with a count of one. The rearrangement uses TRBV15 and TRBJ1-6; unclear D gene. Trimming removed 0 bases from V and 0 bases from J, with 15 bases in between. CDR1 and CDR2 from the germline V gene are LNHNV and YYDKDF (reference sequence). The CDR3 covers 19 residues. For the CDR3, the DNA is TGTGCCACCAGCAGAGATCAGGAGGGCAGAAGCTCCTATAATTCACCCCTCCACTTT. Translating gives CATSRDQEGRSSYNSPLHF.

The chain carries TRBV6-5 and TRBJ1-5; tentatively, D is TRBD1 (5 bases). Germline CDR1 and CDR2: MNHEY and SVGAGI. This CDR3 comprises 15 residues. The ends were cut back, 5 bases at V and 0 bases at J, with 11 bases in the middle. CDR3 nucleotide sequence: TGTGCCAGCAGTATGGGACGGAATAGCAATCAGCCCCAGCATTTT. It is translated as CASSMGRNSNQPQHF.

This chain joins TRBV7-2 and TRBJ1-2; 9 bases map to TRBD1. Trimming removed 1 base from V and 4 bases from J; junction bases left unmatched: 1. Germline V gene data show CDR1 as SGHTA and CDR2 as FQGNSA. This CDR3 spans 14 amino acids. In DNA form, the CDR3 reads TGTGCCAGCAGCTTAGGGACAGGGGCCTATGGCTACACCTTC. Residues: CASSLGTGAYGYTF.

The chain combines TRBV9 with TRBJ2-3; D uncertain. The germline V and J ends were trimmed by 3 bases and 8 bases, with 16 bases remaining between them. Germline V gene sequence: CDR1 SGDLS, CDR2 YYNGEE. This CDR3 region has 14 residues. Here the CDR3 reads CASSGESKKGTQYF. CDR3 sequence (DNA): TGTGCCAGCAGCGGAGAGTCAAAAAAGGGTACGCAGTATTTT.

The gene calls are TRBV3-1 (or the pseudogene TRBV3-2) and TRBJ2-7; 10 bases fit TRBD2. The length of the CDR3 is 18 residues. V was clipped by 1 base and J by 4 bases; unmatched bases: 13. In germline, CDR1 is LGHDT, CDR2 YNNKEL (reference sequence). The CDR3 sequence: CASSQAVSSGGAPYEQYV. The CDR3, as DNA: TGTGCCAGCAGCCAAGCCGTCTCGAGCGGGGGGGCCCCATACGAGCAGTACGTC.

The DNA for the CDR3 is TGTGCCAGCAGCTTAGAGGCAGGGATCACCATATATTTT. Residues: CASSLEAGITIYF. The rearrangement links TRBV7-2 to TRBJ1-3, with D possibly matching TRBD1 (5 bases). Trimming left V 1 base short and J 9 bases short, with 10 bases between. The CDR3 contains 13 residues. Germline CDR1 and CDR2: SGHTA and FQGNSA.

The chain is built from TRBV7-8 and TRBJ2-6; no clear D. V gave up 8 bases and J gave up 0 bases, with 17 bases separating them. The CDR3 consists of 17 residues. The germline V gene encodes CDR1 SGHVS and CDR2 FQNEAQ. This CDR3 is CASVHTPARSGANVLTF. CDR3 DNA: TGTGCCAGCGTTCACACACCGGCTCGCTCTGGGGCCAACGTCCTGACTTTC.

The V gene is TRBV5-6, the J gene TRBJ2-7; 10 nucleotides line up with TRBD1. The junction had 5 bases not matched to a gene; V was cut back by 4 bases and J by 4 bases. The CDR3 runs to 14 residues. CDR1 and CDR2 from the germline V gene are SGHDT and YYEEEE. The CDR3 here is CASSTDRGQYEQYF. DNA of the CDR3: TGTGCCAGCAGCACCGACAGGGGGCAATACGAGCAGTACTTC.